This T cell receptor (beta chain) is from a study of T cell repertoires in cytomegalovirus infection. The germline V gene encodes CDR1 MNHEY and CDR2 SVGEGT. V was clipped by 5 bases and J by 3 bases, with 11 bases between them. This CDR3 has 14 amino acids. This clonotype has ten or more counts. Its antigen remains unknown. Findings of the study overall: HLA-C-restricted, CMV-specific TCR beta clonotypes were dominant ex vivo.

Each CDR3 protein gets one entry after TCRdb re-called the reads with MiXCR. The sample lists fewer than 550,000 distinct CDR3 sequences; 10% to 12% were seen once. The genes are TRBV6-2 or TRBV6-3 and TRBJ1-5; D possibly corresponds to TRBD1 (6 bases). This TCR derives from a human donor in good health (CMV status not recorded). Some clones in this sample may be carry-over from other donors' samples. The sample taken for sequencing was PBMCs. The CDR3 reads CASSGQFNNQPQHF. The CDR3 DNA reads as TGTGCCAGCAGTGGACAGTTTAACAATCAGCCCCAGCATTTT.